One and the same sample provided the 23 T cell receptor beta chains below, sequenced in a study of human T cells and chemical hapten exposure. TCRdb processed the RACE reads anew with MiXCR; each CDR3 protein has one entry. The data contain some 84,000 distinct CDR3 sequences, over 9.5% of them singletons. As for time point: patch test 2, 6 weeks after DPC sensitization. Treatment described: therapeutic diphenylcyclopropenone sensitization with weekly scalp DPC. This specimen consisted of whole blood, obtained in connection with sensitization to the hapten diphenylcyclopropenone (DPC). The source is a woman aged 45-65 years with alopecia areata. Some clones in this sample may be carry-over from other donors' samples.

The sample holds many counts of this clonotype. The gene calls are TRBV6-6 and TRBJ2-3; 7 bases align to TRBD2. This CDR3 is built from 15 residues. Per the germline V gene, CDR1 is MNHNY and CDR2 is SVGAGI (reference sequence). With V trimmed by 4 bases and J by 1 base, 5 bases remained unmatched. The CDR3 protein is CASSLRELGTDTQYF. The CDR3 DNA follows: TGTGCCAGCAGTTTGCGGGAGTTGGGCACAGATACGCAGTATTTT.

This clonotype has a count of ten or more. The chain is built from TRBV2 and TRBJ2-7; D could derive from TRBD1 or TRBD2 (6 bases each). The germline V gene encodes CDR1 SNHLY and CDR2 FYNNEI. CDR3 length: 14 amino acids. V was cut by 7 bases and J by 2 bases, with 15 bases left in between. In DNA form, the CDR3 reads TGTGCCAGCAATAGCCTAGGGGGGACCTACGAGCAGTACTTC. It translates to CASNSLGGTYEQYF.

This clonotype was seen many times. The rearrangement uses TRBV3-1 and TRBJ2-1; a weak D match, TRBD1 (6 bases). The CDR3 is 14 residues long. Germline loops: CDR1 LGHDT, CDR2 YNNKEL (reference sequence). With 3 bases removed from V and 7 bases from J, the gap between germline ends came to 13 bases. The CDR3 reads CASSQGALTNEQFF. The CDR3 nucleotides are TGTGCCAGCAGCCAGGGGGCGCTGACGAATGAGCAGTTCTTC.

About this clonotype: Being one base from a much bigger clone, this may be a read error. J is TRBJ2-7 and V is TRBV12-3 or TRBV12-4; the match to TRBD1 covers 7 bases. CDR3 length: 13 residues. V lost 6 bases to trimming and J lost 0 bases; unmatched junction nucleotides: 2. The CDR3 protein is CASRRDSSYEQYF. CDR3 coding DNA: TGTGCCAGCAGACGGGACAGCTCCTACGAGCAGTACTTC.

The rearrangement joins TRBV4-2 to TRBJ2-1; either TRBD1 or TRBD2 may supply D (5 bases each). Per the germline V gene, CDR1 is LGHNA and CDR2 is YNFKEQ. V gave up 2 bases and J gave up 6 bases, with 17 bases separating them. The CDR3 is made up of 16 amino acids. CDR3 bases: TGTGCCAGCAGCCAATTCCCCCCGGGTGGGGGCAATGAGCAGTTCTTC. This translates into CASSQFPPGGGNEQFF.

At least ten counts were recorded for this clonotype. The rearrangement links TRBV4-1 to TRBJ1-3; the D gene is possibly TRBD1 (5 bases). V lost 2 bases and J lost 0, with 11 bases in between. The germline V gene has CDR1 MGHRA and CDR2 YSYEKL. CDR3 size: 16 residues. The CDR3 loop reads CASSQQGEVSGNTIYF. CDR3 DNA sequence: TGCGCCAGCAGCCAACAGGGAGAGGTCTCTGGAAACACCATATATTTT.

There are many counts of this clonotype. The rearrangement uses TRBV7-6 and TRBJ2-2; D unresolved. The germline gives CDR1 SGHVS, CDR2 FNYEAQ. Trimming removed 8 bases from V and 2 bases from J, with 15 bases in between. The CDR3 consists of 15 residues. The CDR3 DNA reads TGTGCCAGCTCCCCGGTTAGCCTCAACACCGGGGAGCTGTTTTTT. It is translated as CASSPVSLNTGELFF.

CDR3: CSVAGAGANVLTF. DNA for the CDR3: TGCAGCGTTGCCGGGGCCGGGGCCAACGTCCTGACTTTC. The rearrangement uses TRBV29-1 and TRBJ2-6, with D possibly being TRBD1 or TRBD2 (5 bases each). The V gene's germline CDR1 is SQVTM and CDR2 ANQGSEA. Trimming removed 4 bases at V and 4 bases at J, with 8 bases between. The CDR3 sequence is 13 residues long.

This clonotype occurred a few times. This chain uses TRBV29-1 with TRBJ2-7; tentative D call: TRBD2 (5 bases). Trimming took 3 bases from V and 9 from J, leaving 12 bases between them. The germline CDR1 and CDR2 sequences are SQVTM and ANQGSEA. This CDR3 region has 11 residues. The CDR3 region has the DNA TGCAGCGTTGAGGTGCGGGCATGGCAGTACTTC. Its protein product is CSVEVRAWQYF.

This clonotype was seen repeatedly, ten times or more. The rearrangement joins TRBV28 to TRBJ1-1, with unresolved D. Germline CDR1 is MDHEN and CDR2 is SYDVKM. V was shortened by 3 bases and J by 0 bases, with 14 bases between the two germline ends. This CDR3 comprises 16 residues. CDR3 amino acids: CASSFYRPELNTEAFF. DNA for the CDR3: TGTGCCAGCAGTTTCTACCGACCCGAATTGAACACTGAAGCTTTCTTT.

The chain employs TRBV25-1 and TRBJ1-2; maybe TRBD1 (6 bases). This CDR3 comprises 13 residues. V was clipped by 5 bases and J by 4 bases, with 11 bases between them. Germline loops: CDR1 MGHDK, CDR2 SYGVNS. The CDR3 DNA reads as TGTGCCAGCAGTAAGGGGGTGAGCTATGGCTACACCTTC. Translating gives CASSKGVSYGYTF.

This chain links TRBV5-1 with TRBJ1-6, with a possible D match to TRBD1 (5 bases). CDR3 length: 15 residues. CDR1 is SGHRS and CDR2 is YFSETQ in the germline V gene. V shed 4 bases and J shed 0 bases, with 8 bases lying between them. The CDR3 bases are TGCGCCAGCAGCGGGGACGACTCCTATAATTCACCCCTCCACTTT. Translating it yields CASSGDDSYNSPLHF.

In nucleotides, the CDR3 is TGTGCCAGCAGTCTAGGCCCGAATCAGCCCCAGCATTTT. Protein: CASSLGPNQPQHF. The rearrangement links TRBV27 to TRBJ1-5; D gene unclear. This CDR3 contains 13 residues. V was pared by 5 bases and J by 4 bases, with 9 bases between. Looked up from germline, CDR1 is MNHEY and CDR2 is SMNVEV (reference sequence).

At least ten counts were recorded for this clonotype. The rearrangement links TRBV3-1 to TRBJ2-7; TRBD2 might be the D (6 bases). Germline values: CDR1 LGHDT, CDR2 YNNKEL (reference sequence). The CDR3 is 14 amino acids. With 3 bases removed from V and 3 bases from J, the gap between germline ends came to 12 bases. The CDR3 here is CASSHGSGVYEQYF. The DNA of the CDR3 is TGTGCCAGCAGCCACGGTAGCGGTGTCTACGAGCAGTACTTC.

This clonotype has a count of ten or more. This chain uses TRBV5-6 with TRBJ2-3; 7 nucleotides match TRBD1. Trimming took 4 bases from V and 0 from J; bases not matched to a gene: 5. The CDR3 spans 15 residues. The germline CDR1 and CDR2 sequences are SGHDT and YYEEEE. Here the CDR3 DNA reads TGTGCCAGCAGCCCTTTGACAGGGAGCACAGATACGCAGTATTTT. Its protein product is CASSPLTGSTDTQYF.

This clonotype was observed a few times. The V and J genes are TRBV9 and TRBJ2-5; 8 nucleotides line up with TRBD2. CDR1 is SGDLS and CDR2 is YYNGEE in the germline V gene. The CDR3 extends over 15 amino acids. J was trimmed by 5 bases and V by 5 bases; bases with no gene match: 11. The CDR3 nucleotides are TGTGCCAGCAGTGGCGGGAGCGGGAGTTGGGAGACCCAGTACTTC. As protein: CASSGGSGSWETQYF. Full variable domain (missing parts from reference TRBV9 and TRBJ2-5): DSGVTQTPKHLITATGQRVTLRCSPRSGDLSVYWYQQSLDQGLQFLIQYYNGEERAKGNILERFSAQQFPDLHSELNLSSLELGDSALYFCASSGGSGSWETQYFGPGTRLLVL.

This clonotype was seen repeatedly, ten times or more. The rearrangement uses TRBV2 and TRBJ2-5, with TRBD2 matching over 9 bases. V trimming: 10 bases; J trimming: 3 bases; junction bases outside the gene matches: 6. The CDR3 runs 13 residues. The germline V gene has CDR1 SNHLY and CDR2 FYNNEI. Here the CDR3 DNA reads TGTGCCACGTCGCGGGAGGGTAAAGAGACCCAGTACTTC. Translated, it gives CATSREGKETQYF.

This clonotype was counted ten times or more. This chain joins TRBV5-1 and TRBJ1-1, with a possible D match to TRBD1 (6 bases). V was trimmed by 4 bases and J by 1 base, leaving 17 bases between them. Germline loops: CDR1 SGHRS, CDR2 YFSETQ. The length of the CDR3 is 16 residues. DNA of the CDR3: TGCGCCAGCAGCAAAACGCTAGGACAGCCGAACACTGAAGCTTTCTTT. Its translation: CASSKTLGQPNTEAFF. Using reference TRBV5-1 and TRBJ1-1 for the parts outside the CDR3, the full variable domain is KAGVTQTPRYLIKTRGQQVTLSCSPISGHRSVSWYQQTPGQGLQFLFEYFSETQRNKGNFPGRFSGRQFSNSRSEMNVSTLELGDSALYLCASSKTLGQPNTEAFFGQGTRLTVV.

This clonotype occurred many times. The chain uses TRBV28 and TRBJ2-5; 9 bases are a match to TRBD1. The CDR3 has 15 residues. Looked up from germline, CDR1 is MDHEN and CDR2 is SYDVKM. Trimming removed 3 bases from V and 2 bases from J; junction bases left unmatched: 4. The CDR3 loop is CASSFSGQGQETQYF. The CDR3 bases are TGTGCCAGCAGTTTTTCGGGACAGGGACAAGAGACCCAGTACTTC.

Only a few counts were recorded for this clonotype. The CDR3, as DNA: TGTGCCAGCAGTTACTCTCTCGAGACCCAGTACTTC. Its protein product is CASSYSLETQYF. This chain links TRBV6-2 or TRBV6-3 with TRBJ2-5; D unresolved. The CDR3 covers 12 residues. The V end was cut by 0 bases, the J end by 5 bases, with 4 bases between. Per the germline V gene, CDR1 is MNHEY and CDR2 is SVGEGT.

The chain recombines TRBV28 with TRBJ1-2; 7 bases agree with TRBD1. The CDR3 covers 13 residues. The ends lost 8 bases at V and 5 bases at J; junction bases unmatched: 8. Germline V gene lookup returns CDR1 MDHEN and CDR2 SYDVKM. The CDR3, as DNA: TGTGCCAGCGAAGAGGGGGCGTTGTATGGCTACACCTTC. As protein: CASEEGALYGYTF.

V gene TRBV27 combines with J gene TRBJ2-4; D is undetermined. CDR1 and CDR2 (germline): MNHEY, SMNVEV (reference sequence). The CDR3 runs 16 residues. V was pared by 4 bases and J by 0 bases, with 13 bases between. The CDR3 nucleotides are TGTGCCAGCAGTTCCTCGCAGACGGAAGCCAAAAACATTCAGTACTTC. Amino acid sequence: CASSSSQTEAKNIQYF.

This clonotype showed up many times. A junction end diverges from the germline sequence, so it may reflect a read error. This chain links TRBV7-2 with TRBJ2-7, with 7 bases matching TRBD2. CDR1 and CDR2 from the germline V gene are SGHTA and FQGNSA. The CDR3 length is 18 residues. CDR3 bases: TGTGCCAGCAGCCTAGCAGGACTAGACTCACAGAGATCCTACGAGCAGTACTTC. This encodes CASSLAGLDSQRSYEQYF. Using reference TRBV7-2 and TRBJ2-7 for the parts outside the CDR3, the full variable domain is GAGVSQSPSNKVTEKGKDVELRCDPISGHTALYWYRQSLGQGLEFLIYFQGNSAPDKSGLPSDRFSAERTGGSVSTLTIQRTQQEDSAVYLCASSLAGLDSQRSYEQYFGPGTRLTVT.